This T cell receptor beta chain was found in a study of blood T cell repertoires in COVID-19. Turning to the study itself: Samples taken during acute and convalescent COVID-19 were collected in the United States, Italy and Spain. From T cells, B-cell-depleted T cells, or PBMCs came the material, which was cDNA or gDNA.

The method was immunoSEQ multiplex PCR; TCRdb's version includes in-frame clones alone and lacks a portion of them. The sample records 78,000 or so clones, 86% being singletons. The sequence came from a man in his fifties with active or convalescent COVID-19. Sequencing input: peripheral blood.

The CDR3 is CASSSQGHQETQYF. CDR3 bases: TGCGCCAGCAGCAGCCAGGGGCACCAAGAGACCCAGTACTTC. The chain links TRBV5-1 to TRBJ2-5; D might be TRBD1 (6 bases). This CDR3 is 14 amino acids long. V lost 4 bases to trimming and J lost 0 bases, with 10 bases between them. Germline loops: CDR1 SGHRS, CDR2 YFSETQ.